A selection of T cell receptor beta chains follows, all from one sample in a study of blood T cell repertoires in COVID-19. The assay was immunoSEQ multiplex PCR, and TCRdb's table has in-frame clones only and misses some. The sample carries 70,000 to 95,000 clones, around 92% recorded once. The sequenced material came from peripheral blood. The receptors stem from a woman aged 60-70 years with active COVID-19. Each CDR3 is given without its conserved first and last residue.

TRBJ2-7 TRBV3-1/TRBV3-2 ASSQDGGGREQY
TRBJ1-2 TRBV19 ASSIDRMGGGWSYT
TRBJ2-1 TRBV4-1 ASSQEPDRFGQYNEQF
TRBJ2-6 TRBV5-8 ASSLGANVLT
TRBJ2-7 TRBV5-8 ASSPKREQY
TRBJ2-7 TRBV5-5 ASSLEGQSGEQY
TRBJ2-3 TRBV12-3/TRBV12-4 ASSLDRDTQY
TRBJ2-4 TRBV6-5 ASSYSRDIAKNIQY
TRBJ2-7 TRBV14 ASSHGRPGRDQAYEQY
TRBJ2-7 TRBV5-3 ARSSGLAGDNLYEQY
TRBJ1-1 TRBV25-1 ASSGQGNTEAF
TRBJ1-1 TRBV19 ASSMGRGGAEAF
TRBJ2-1 TRBV11-3 ASSLPQGSSYNEQF
TRBJ2-7 TRBV28 ASSLMGSGTYEQY
TRBJ2-3 TRBV14 ASSRTGGWTDTQY
TRBJ2-7 TRBV11-3 ASSLDGQGGYEQY
TRBJ2-3 TRBV7-2 ASSPWTSSTDTQY
TRBJ2-5 TRBV2 ASSSGGTIGTQY
TRBJ1-5 TRBV11-3 ASSPAPGQPQH
TRBJ1-5 TRBV7-6 ASSLVGQSNQPQH
TRBJ2-2 TRBV19 ASSPLSGAGELF
TRBJ1-3 TRBV7-6 ASSPSRRSGNTIY
TRBJ2-7 TRBV10-3 AISEGTSGGSSYEQY
TRBJ1-1 TRBV28 ASSLYRAAEAF